The 18 T cell receptor beta chains given below trace back to one sample, sequenced in a study of OX40 agonist ivuxolimab in advanced cancers. The library was made by the immunoSEQ multiplex PCR assay. TCRdb holds this immuneACCESS table with in-frame rearrangements only. Some clones are missing; in checked studies, unresolved V genes explain under half, and the rest has no known cause. The sample table lists 35,000 or so clones, approximately 80% of them with a count of one. The leading ten clones occupy about 2% of the sample. The source was CD4+ or CD8+ T cells sorted from blood, collected in a trial of the OX40 agonist ivuxolimab. These TCRs come from an adult with an advanced solid tumor such as melanoma, head and neck, liver or kidney cancer.

CDR3: CASSEGGGNQPQHF. DNA for the CDR3: TGTGCCAGCAGCGAGGGGGGAGGAAATCAGCCCCAGCATTTT. The V call is TRBV6-4, the J call TRBJ1-5, with D perhaps TRBD1 (6 bases). The CDR3 totals 14 residues. Looked up from germline, CDR1 is MRHNA and CDR2 is SNTAGT. Deletions cut 6 bases from V and 4 bases from J, with 13 bases between.

The V call is TRBV18, the J call TRBJ1-1; no definite D call. Germline V gene data show CDR1 as KGHSH and CDR2 as LQKENI. The CDR3 spans 16 residues. With 6 bases removed from V and 1 base from J, the gap between germline ends came to 18 bases. Written as DNA, the CDR3 is TGTGCCAGCTCTCTCTCGGTGCTTATTCAGAACACTGAAGCTTTCTTT. It yields the protein CASSLSVLIQNTEAFF.

This chain connects TRBV30 to TRBJ1-1; D remains ambiguous. Germline values: CDR1 GTSNPN, CDR2 SVGIG (reference sequence). The ends were cut back, 0 bases at V and 1 base at J, with 6 bases in the middle. The CDR3 is 13 amino acids. The CDR3 spells CAWSVRENTEAFF. DNA of the CDR3: TGTGCCTGGAGTGTACGGGAGAACACTGAAGCTTTCTTT.

This chain connects TRBV5-8 to TRBJ2-5; 8 nucleotides agree with TRBD1. With 3 bases clipped from V and 11 bases from J, the junction kept 9 bases outside the gene matches. Germline CDR1 reads SGHTS; CDR2 reads YDEGEE. The CDR3 is 13 residues long. The CDR3 nucleotides are TGTGCCAGCAGCTCAAGGACAGGGTGGAAGCAGTACTTC. Residues: CASSSRTGWKQYF.

In its sample, this clone is medium-sized. V usage is TRBV7-2 and J usage is TRBJ1-4; D is possibly TRBD1 (6 bases). This CDR3 contains 14 residues. V was trimmed by 5 bases and J by 10 bases, leaving 17 bases between them. Germline V lookup: CDR1 SGHTA, CDR2 FQGNSA. CDR3 DNA: TGTGCCAGCAGCCGGGACAATGGAATAGGAAAACTGTTTTTT. It specifies CASSRDNGIGKLFF. The full variable domain, its missing parts supplied by reference TRBV7-2 and TRBJ1-4, is GAGVSQSPSNKVTEKGKDVELRCDPISGHTALYWYRQSLGQGLEFLIYFQGNSAPDKSGLPSDRFSAERTGGSVSTLTIQRTQQEDSAVYLCASSRDNGIGKLFFGSGTQLSVL.

V gene TRBV5-6 combines with J gene TRBJ1-1, with 8 bases fitting TRBD1. The CDR3 has 14 residues. V was pared by 0 bases and J by 4 bases, with 2 bases of the junction left unmatched. CDR1 SGHDT and CDR2 YYEEEE come from the germline V gene. The CDR3 DNA follows: TGTGCCAGCAGCTTGGAAACAGGGGGCACTGAAGCTTTCTTT. Protein product: CASSLETGGTEAFF.

V gene TRBV19 combines with J gene TRBJ2-3, with 10 bases identical to TRBD1. The CDR3 spans 14 residues. The germline V gene encodes CDR1 LNHDA and CDR2 SQIVND (reference sequence). V shed 6 bases and J 1 base; nucleotides not matched to a gene: 1. CDR3 in DNA: TGTGCCAGTAGAGACAGGGGGCGCACAGATACGCAGTATTTT. This gives the protein CASRDRGRTDTQYF. Full variable domain (missing parts from reference TRBV19 and TRBJ2-3): DGGITQSPKYLFRKEGQNVTLSCEQNLNHDAMYWYRQDPGQGLRLIYYSQIVNDFQKGDIAEGYSVSREKKESFPLTVTSAQKNPTAFYLCASRDRGRTDTQYFGPGTRLTVL.

Of note for this clone: The identical CDR3 is also encoded by other nucleotide sequences in the sample. J is TRBJ2-3 and V is TRBV30; 8 positions agree with TRBD2. This CDR3 has 13 amino acids. Germline lookup yields CDR1 GTSNPN and CDR2 SVGIG (reference sequence). V shed 3 bases, J shed 3 bases, and the junction held 2 bases outside the gene matches. CDR3 bases: TGTGCCTGGAGCGGGGGGGTTACAGATACGCAGTATTTT. This codes for CAWSGGVTDTQYF.

The rearrangement links TRBV6-6 to TRBJ2-5; perhaps TRBD1 as D (7 bases). The CDR3 length is 14 residues. Trimming took 7 bases from V and 2 from J, leaving 14 bases between them. Per the germline V gene, CDR1 is MNHNY and CDR2 is SVGAGI (reference sequence). DNA for the CDR3: TGTGCCAGCACCACGGGGGACAGACAAGAGACCCAGTACTTC. Its translation: CASTTGDRQETQYF.

The CDR3: CASSPGNSGGSTDTQYF. DNA of the CDR3: TGCGCCAGCAGCCCCGGGAATAGCGGGGGGAGCACAGATACGCAGTATTTT. The rearrangement links TRBV10-1 to TRBJ2-3; TRBD2 agrees at 10 bases. Germline values: CDR1 WNHNN, CDR2 SYGVQD (reference sequence). CDR3 length: 17 amino acids. With V trimmed by 6 bases and J by 0 bases, 9 bases remained unmatched.

The rearrangement links TRBV6-6 to TRBJ1-2; D gene unclear. With 0 bases removed from V and 8 bases from J, the gap between germline ends came to 16 bases. This CDR3 comprises 15 residues. Looked up from germline, CDR1 is MNHNY and CDR2 is SVGAGI (reference sequence). CDR3 DNA sequence: TGTGCCAGCAGTTACTCTTCAAATATCCACGGGGGCTACACCTTC. Protein sequence: CASSYSSNIHGGYTF.

This chain connects TRBV7-6 to TRBJ2-1, with 12 bases aligning to TRBD2. CDR3 length: 17 residues. Losses at the gene ends were 1 base for V and 7 bases for J; bases not matched to a gene: 8. Looked up from germline, CDR1 is SGHVS and CDR2 is FNYEAQ. CDR3 in amino acids: CASSLVGPSGGVNEQFF. The CDR3 bases are TGTGCCAGCAGCTTAGTAGGGCCTAGCGGGGGGGTTAATGAGCAGTTCTTC. Full variable domain (remainder filled in from reference TRBV7-6 and TRBJ2-1): GAGVSQSPRYKVTKRGQDVALRCDPISGHVSLYWYRQALGQGPEFLTYFNYEAQQDKSGLPNDRFSAERPEGSISTLTIQRTEQRDSAMYRCASSLVGPSGGVNEQFFGPGTRLTVL.

The rearrangement uses TRBV30 and TRBJ1-5; 8 bases match TRBD1. The CDR3 sequence is 15 residues long. Germline V gives CDR1 GTSNPN, CDR2 SVGIG (reference sequence). Unmatched junction bases numbered 8, after V lost 2 bases and J lost 5 bases. CDR3 sequence: CAWSPGTGYDQPQHF. The CDR3 nucleotides are TGTGCCTGGAGTCCCGGGACAGGATATGATCAGCCCCAGCATTTT.

The chain is built from TRBV29-1 and TRBJ2-7, with D possibly matching TRBD2 (5 bases). Trimming shortened V by 4 bases and J by 3 bases, and 10 bases separated the two germline ends. The CDR3 is 12 amino acids. Germline V gene sequence: CDR1 SQVTM, CDR2 ANQGSEA. CDR3 DNA sequence: TGCAGCGTTGGATCCGGGAACTACGAGCAGTACTTC. Encoded protein: CSVGSGNYEQYF.

This chain links TRBV5-6 with TRBJ1-1, with unresolved D. Germline V gives CDR1 SGHDT, CDR2 YYEEEE. Trimming took 4 bases from V and 6 from J, leaving 19 bases between them. This CDR3 is built from 15 residues. This CDR3 is CASSDGILIGAEAFF. CDR3 DNA: TGTGCCAGCAGCGACGGGATTTTAATCGGGGCTGAAGCTTTCTTT.

The chain has TRBV11-2 and TRBJ1-3, with 8 nucleotides matching TRBD1. Germline loops: CDR1 SGHAT, CDR2 FQNNGV. The CDR3 is 15 amino acids. Losses at the gene ends were 4 bases for V and 4 bases for J; bases not matched to a gene: 6. The CDR3 DNA reads TGTGCCAGCAGCTCTACAGGGGGAGGCGGAAACACCATATATTTT. Translating gives CASSSTGGGGNTIYF. Full variable domain (missing parts from reference TRBV11-2 and TRBJ1-3): EAGVAQSPRYKIIEKRQSVAFWCNPISGHATLYWYQQILGQGPKLLIQFQNNGVVDDSQLPKDRFSAERLKGVDSTLKIQPAKLEDSAVYLCASSSTGGGGNTIYFGEGSWLTVV.

The rearrangement uses TRBV19 and TRBJ1-1; D gene ambiguous. V dropped 4 bases and J dropped 5 bases, with 14 bases sitting between them. Germline V gene data show CDR1 as LNHDA and CDR2 as SQIVND (reference sequence). CDR3 length: 14 residues. The CDR3 loop reads CASSKRTAGTEAFF. CDR3 DNA sequence: TGTGCCAGTAGTAAACGGACCGCCGGGACTGAAGCTTTCTTT.

The chain has TRBV11-2 and TRBJ2-7, with a weak D call TRBD1 (5 bases). V was cut by 2 bases and J by 8 bases, with 19 bases left in between. This CDR3 is 15 amino acids long. In germline, CDR1 is SGHAT, CDR2 FQNNGV. This CDR3 reads CASSLTGQGLGKQYF. The CDR3 nucleotides are TGTGCCAGCAGCTTAACGGGCCAGGGCCTAGGGAAGCAGTACTTC.